This TCR beta chain came from a study of human T cells and chemical hapten exposure (dated by TCRdb to the early 2020s). The study in broad terms: For sensitization, 2% DPC in acetone was applied to a roughly 2 cm by roughly 2 cm area of upper inner arm skin. Most of the patients in the cohort were female, and the cohort covered alopecia areata with under or over 50% scalp involvement, alopecia totalis and alopecia universalis. For TCR sequencing, blood came from 25 to 35 alopecia patients at anywhere from one to four time points (pre-sensitization, 2, 6 and 24 weeks). Libraries were pooled for sequencing, and per-sample TCR yields varied mainly because of small differences in library volumes within the pool. Blood samples were taken from patients before sensitization (week 0) and at 2, 6 and about 24 weeks after DPC sensitization. Patch testing on the upper back used Finn chambers containing 0.01% DPC, with scoring done after 6 days according to International Contact Dermatitis Research Group standards. Patients additionally received weekly therapeutic DPC doses to the scalp throughout the approximately 25-week study period. Peripheral blood TCR repertoire changes were tracked in vivo in alopecia patients during primary and secondary sensitization to the hapten diphenylcyclopropenone (DPC). Overall study results and their limits: DPC sensitization did not change the number of TCRs with a frequency above 1 in 1000, and there was no evidence of changes in global repertoire structure. After repeated subsampling, changes were observed in the strength of the expansion versus patch-test correlation and in the threshold at which the correlation became significant. Significantly more large CDR3 similarity clusters were formed by expanded TCRs than by pre-sensitization or healthy control sets, consistent with antigen-driven responses. Because all patients had alopecia, a presumed autoimmune disease, the immune response of the patients might differ from that of healthy individuals. Patch test score was positively correlated with the number of PT1 expanded TCRs, with significance at thresholds 8, 16 and 32 but not at 4.

Library construction relied on RACE. Sequencer: NextSeq 500. During library preparation, unique molecular identifiers were attached to individual cDNA molecules so that TCRs could be counted quantitatively and reproducibly. For every blood RNA sample, sequencing covered both the TCR alpha and TCR beta chains. The published analysis was carried out like this. The median number of TCRs per sample was some 100,000, ranging from roughly 20,000 to 700,000. The Decombinator software suite was used to annotate the V, J and CDR3 of the TCR reads. To make PS versus PT1 abundance plots, every sample was subsampled to the same number of TCRs (28,000). Expanded TCRs were defined as absent before sensitization and observed at least eight times at the 2-week time point. TCRdb reanalyzed the raw reads on its own, using fastp at Q25 for trimming and MiXCR for clone calling, and kept in-frame beta chains. Records with the same CDR3 protein are collapsed into one entry carrying the most frequent genes and DNA. In this record, the V and J calls reflect TCRdb's handling and not the investigators' own analysis. The sample profile shows fewer than 400,000 distinct CDR3 sequences; under 9% of them were found once. More than 7% of the sample lies in the top ten.

The time point label here, explained by the study, means: patch test 1, 2 weeks after DPC sensitization. The treatment or condition label of this sample denotes: therapeutic diphenylcyclopropenone sensitization with weekly scalp DPC. At each patch-test visit, blood was drawn before the patch test was applied. To be eligible, patients had to be aged 18 to 70, diagnosed with alopecia and judged suitable for DPC therapy, while pregnant patients were excluded. Total RNA was extracted from unfractionated whole blood collected in Tempus Blood RNA tubes. This clonotype was picked up many times. Its binding antigen is unknown. Within one base of it there is no much larger clone, and no base qualities were kept. CDR1 DFQATT and CDR2 SNEGSKA are derived from the germline V gene (reference sequence). Including cysteine and phenylalanine, the CDR3 has 13 amino acids. Only the CDR3 DNA is retained, 39 bases long and in frame from the first base. The germline V end is reduced by 0 bases and the J end by 16 bases; junction bases left unmatched: 9.

The chain joins TRBV20-1 to TRBJ2-1, and 10 junction bases match TRBD2. The sequence was collected from a woman aged 18-30 years with alopecia areata. Some clones in this sample may be carry-over from other donors' samples. This material consisted of whole blood, taken in connection with sensitization to the hapten diphenylcyclopropenone (DPC). The CDR3 reads CSARDDSGGPVFF. The nucleotide sequence is given as TGCAGTGCTAGAGACGATAGCGGGGGGCCCGTTTTCTTC.